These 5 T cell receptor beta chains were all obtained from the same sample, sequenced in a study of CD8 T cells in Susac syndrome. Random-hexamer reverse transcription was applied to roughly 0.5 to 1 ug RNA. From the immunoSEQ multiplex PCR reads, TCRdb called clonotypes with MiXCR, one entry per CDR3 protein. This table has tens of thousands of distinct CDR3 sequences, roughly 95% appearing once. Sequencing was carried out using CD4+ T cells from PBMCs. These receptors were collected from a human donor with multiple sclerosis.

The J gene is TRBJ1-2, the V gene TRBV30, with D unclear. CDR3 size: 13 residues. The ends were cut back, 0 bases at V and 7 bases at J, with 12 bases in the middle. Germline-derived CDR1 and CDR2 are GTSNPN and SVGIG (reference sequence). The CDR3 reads CAWSVFGLGGYTF. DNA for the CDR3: TGTGCCTGGAGTGTATTTGGTCTGGGTGGCTACACCTTC.

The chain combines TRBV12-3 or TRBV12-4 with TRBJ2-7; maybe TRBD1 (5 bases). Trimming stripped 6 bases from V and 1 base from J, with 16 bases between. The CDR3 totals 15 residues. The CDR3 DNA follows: TGTGCCAGCAGCTTACAGGCCTTCTTATCCTACGAGCAGTACTTC. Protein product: CASSLQAFLSYEQYF.

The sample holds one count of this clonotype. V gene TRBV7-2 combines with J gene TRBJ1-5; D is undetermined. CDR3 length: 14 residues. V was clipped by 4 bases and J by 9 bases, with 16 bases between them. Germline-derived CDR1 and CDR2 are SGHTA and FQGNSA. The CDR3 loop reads CASSSGLIIGPQHF. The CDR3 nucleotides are TGTGCCAGCAGCTCAGGTCTGATAATCGGGCCCCAGCATTTT.

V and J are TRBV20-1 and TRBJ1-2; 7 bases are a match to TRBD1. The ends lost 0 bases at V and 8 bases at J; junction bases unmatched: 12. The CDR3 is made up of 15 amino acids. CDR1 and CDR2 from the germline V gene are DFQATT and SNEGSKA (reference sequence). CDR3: CSARDQVGQRLGYTF. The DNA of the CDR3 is TGCAGTGCTAGAGATCAGGTGGGACAGCGCCTCGGCTACACCTTC.

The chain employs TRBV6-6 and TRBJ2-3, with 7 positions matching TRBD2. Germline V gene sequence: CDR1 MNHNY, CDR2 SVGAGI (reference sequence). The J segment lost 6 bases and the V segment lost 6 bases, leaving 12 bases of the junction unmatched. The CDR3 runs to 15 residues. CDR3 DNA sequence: TGTGCCAGCAGACCCGAGTCGCGGCGGGGGGATACGCAGTATTTT. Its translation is CASRPESRRGDTQYF.